Listed below are T cell receptor beta chains from one sample, sequenced in a study of blood T cell repertoires in COVID-19. The repertoire was sequenced with immunoSEQ multiplex PCR; TCRdb's copy has only in-frame clones and lacks some. The repertoire holds some 75,000 clones, 75% to 90% seen once, with around 6% in the top ten. Specimen: peripheral blood. The receptor source for this set is an older man with COVID-19, enrolled during active disease. Each CDR3 is given with its conserved first and last residue. D genes are given only for firm matches. A clone size is listed for some rows: how often the clone was seen (once, few, many), or a class if it is expanded.

TRBD1	-	TRBV3-1/TRBV3-2	TRBJ1-5	TGTGCCAGCAGCCAAGAGTCGGGTAATTGGACAGGGGGCGCGGGTCAGCCCCAGCATTTT	CASSQESGNWTGGAGQPQHF
-	-	TRBV5-1	TRBJ2-7	TGCGCCAGCAGCGGGACACAGTTCTACGAGCAGTACTTC	CASSGTQFYEQYF
-	-	TRBV29-1	TRBJ1-2	TGCAGCGTTGATGGGGGCCCGGGGGGATTCATGAGCTACACCTTC	CSVDGGPGGFMSYTF
-	-	TRBV18	TRBJ2-5	TGTGCCAGCTCACCCAGGATAGAGACCCAGTACTTC	CASSPRIETQYF
TRBD1	-	TRBV4-2	TRBJ2-2	TGTGCCAGCAGCCCCGAAACAAGAGGGACAGGGGATACCGGGGAGCTGTTTTTT	CASSPETRGTGDTGELFF
TRBD1	-	TRBV30	TRBJ1-2	TGTGCCTGGAGTGTCCCGGGACAGGGCCTCGGCTACACCTTC	CAWSVPGQGLGYTF
-	once	TRBV7-8	TRBJ1-6	TGTGCCAGCAGCTTAGTTGTACGCGAGAGCTCCTATAATTCACCCCTCCACTTT	CASSLVVRESSYNSPLHF
TRBD1	-	TRBV18	TRBJ1-2	TGTGCCAGCTCACCAACAGGGGGCGATGAAAAGGGCTACACCTTC	CASSPTGGDEKGYTF
TRBD1	-	TRBV6-5	TRBJ1-2	TGTGCCAGCAGTTTCGGACAGGCACGGAGCTACACCTTC	CASSFGQARSYTF
-	-	TRBV6-5	TRBJ2-7	TGTGCCAGCAAAAGGACACCCTTCGTCGAGCAGTACTTC	CASKRTPFVEQYF
-	-	TRBV19	TRBJ1-2	TGTGCCAGTAGTATCGAGGGTCCAGTGTATGGCTACACCTTC	CASSIEGPVYGYTF
-	-	TRBV4-3	TRBJ2-3	TGCGCCAGCAGCCAAGGTCCAGGGATGGGAGATACGCAGTATTTT	CASSQGPGMGDTQYF
-	few	TRBV7-3	TRBJ1-1	TGTGCCAGCAGCTTATATATGAACACTGAAGCTTTCTTT	CASSLYMNTEAFF
TRBD2	few	TRBV7-9	TRBJ2-7	TGTGCCAGCAGCTGGCTGACTAGCGGGGGAGACCACGAGCAGTACTTC	CASSWLTSGGDHEQYF
TRBD1	-	TRBV29-1	TRBJ1-2	TGCAGCGTTGACAGAGAGGGGGCTTGGGGCTACACCTTC	CSVDREGAWGYTF